A single sample gave rise to the 16 T cell receptor beta chains below, sequenced in a study of shared clonotypes between healthy human individuals (dated by TCRdb to about 2020). The method behind the library was the immunoSEQ multiplex PCR assay. Drawn from immuneACCESS, this table holds only the in-frame rearrangements with V and J called that TCRdb kept. Clones are partly lost; checked studies trace under half to an unresolved V gene and leave the rest unexplained. For this sample the table gives more than 900,000 clones, of which more than 75% were detected only once. Roughly 0.55% of the sample lies in the top ten. Sequencing was done on a sample of memory CD4+ T cells from PBMCs. The cell subset or site label, as the study defines it: CD45RA-negative fraction. The receptors come from a man aged 18 to 30 in good health. Some clones in this sample may be carry-over from other donors' samples.

The chain has TRBV29-1 and TRBJ2-1; either TRBD1 or TRBD2 may fit D (5 bases each). Germline values: CDR1 SQVTM, CDR2 ANQGSEA. The CDR3 covers 15 residues. Trimming cost V 1 base and J 7 bases, with 17 bases left between them. This CDR3 is CSVEARDGHDNEQFF. The DNA of the CDR3 is TGCAGCGTTGAAGCAAGGGACGGGCACGATAATGAGCAGTTCTTC.

The sample holds a few counts of this clone. CDR3 sequence (DNA): TGTGCCAGCAGCGTAGACGGGATGGGAGGGCAGGGGGCTGTGGAGACCCAGTACTTC. This gives the protein CASSVDGMGGQGAVETQYF. The chain is built from TRBV9 and TRBJ2-5, with D possibly being TRBD1 (8 bases). From germline, CDR1 is SGDLS and CDR2 YYNGEE. V dropped 0 bases and J dropped 5 bases, with 26 bases sitting between them. The CDR3 runs to 19 residues.

As to this clone: This same CDR3 is encoded by further DNA sequences in the sample. The chain combines TRBV5-1 with TRBJ1-1; D possibly corresponds to TRBD1 (5 bases). This CDR3 region has 15 residues. The V end lost 0 bases, the J end lost 5 bases, and 14 bases lay between the germline ends. Germline V gene sequence: CDR1 SGHRS, CDR2 YFSETQ. The CDR3 DNA follows: TGCGCCAGCAGCTTGGTAGCAGGGTCTGGGACTGAAGCTTTCTTT. Its translation is CASSLVAGSGTEAFF.

This clone has at least ten counts. V usage is TRBV25-1 and J usage is TRBJ2-3; possibly TRBD1 or TRBD2 for D (6 bases each). The CDR3 has 16 amino acids. Trimming shortened V by 3 bases and J by 0 bases, and 13 bases separated the two germline ends. Germline V gene sequence: CDR1 MGHDK, CDR2 SYGVNS. In DNA, the CDR3 is TGTGCCAGCAGTGACTCGGGGGCCACTAGCACAGATACGCAGTATTTT. Translating it yields CASSDSGATSTDTQYF.

Only a few counts were recorded for this clone. The V gene is TRBV30, the J gene TRBJ2-4; D ambiguous. Germline V gene lookup returns CDR1 GTSNPN and CDR2 SVGIG (reference sequence). This CDR3 is 18 amino acids long. Trimming cost V 3 bases and J 4 bases, with 25 bases left between them. The CDR3 spells CAWSDLNHPGRRKNIQYF. The CDR3 DNA sequence: TGTGCCTGGAGCGACCTGAATCATCCCGGACGCCGAAAAAACATTCAGTACTTC.

The chain employs TRBV28 and TRBJ1-2; TRBD1 matches 7 bases. Germline assignment: CDR1 MDHEN and CDR2 SYDVKM. Trimming took 3 bases from V and 2 from J; bases not matched to a gene: 6. The CDR3 runs 15 residues. The CDR3, as DNA: TGTGCCAGCAGTTTGATAGGGGGCGCAAACTATGGCTACACCTTC. It yields the protein CASSLIGGANYGYTF.

This rearrangement joins TRBV18 to TRBJ1-1; the D gene is possibly TRBD1 (6 bases). Germline lookup yields CDR1 KGHSH and CDR2 LQKENI. CDR3 length: 16 amino acids. V was clipped by 2 bases and J by 0 bases, with 13 bases between them. DNA of the CDR3: TGTGCCAGCTCACCAGATCTGAGGGGGATGAACACTGAAGCTTTCTTT. It yields the protein CASSPDLRGMNTEAFF.

V is TRBV10-3 and J is TRBJ2-1, with 10 nucleotides matching TRBD2. Germline CDR1 is ENHRY and CDR2 is SYGVKD. The length of the CDR3 is 15 residues. The V and J ends lost 6 bases and 4 bases, in that order; junction bases with no gene match: 6. CDR3 in DNA: TGTGCCATCAGCGCCACTAGCGGGGAGTACAATGAGCAGTTCTTC. It translates to CAISATSGEYNEQFF.

The chain combines TRBV29-1 with TRBJ2-5, with 9 bases identical to TRBD1. The CDR3 has 16 residues. Germline V gene sequence: CDR1 SQVTM, CDR2 ANQGSEA. The junction had 18 bases not matched to a gene; V was cut back by 6 bases and J by 7 bases. The CDR3 DNA reads TGCAGCGTCCACATGGTGGGGACAGGGCACGTTAGGACCCAGTACTTC. Its protein is CSVHMVGTGHVRTQYF.

The rearrangement joins TRBV5-1 to TRBJ2-5; D is perhaps TRBD1 (5 bases). Germline values: CDR1 SGHRS, CDR2 YFSETQ. V lost 0 bases and J lost 5, with 11 bases in between. The CDR3 runs to 14 residues. The DNA for the CDR3 is TGCGCCAGCAGCTTGGGGGCAGGGTTGGAGACCCAGTACTTC. It translates to CASSLGAGLETQYF.

Details on this clone: Other DNA sequences in the sample encode the same CDR3. V usage is TRBV18 and J usage is TRBJ2-7; D gene uncertain. CDR1 is KGHSH, CDR2 LQKENI, per germline. CDR3 length equals 12 residues. Trimming cost V 6 bases and J 0 bases, with 6 bases left between them. Here the CDR3 reads CASSPSSYEQYF. Written as DNA, the CDR3 is TGTGCCAGCTCCCCTAGCTCCTACGAGCAGTACTTC.

This clone was found once. This chain uses TRBV11-3 with TRBJ1-3; no clear D gene. Trimming pared 7 bases from V and 8 bases from J, leaving 12 bases between. This CDR3 spans 12 amino acids. CDR1 is SGHNT and CDR2 is YENEEA in the germline V gene. As DNA, the CDR3 is TGTGCCAGCACTCTCTATGGGGACACCATATATTTT. Amino acids: CASTLYGDTIYF.

This chain connects TRBV4-1 to TRBJ1-1; 8 bases line up with TRBD1. The junction had 9 bases not matched to a gene; V was cut back by 3 bases and J by 6 bases. The germline CDR1 and CDR2 sequences are MGHRA and YSYEKL. There are 15 residues in the CDR3. The CDR3 here is CASSHQDREIPEAFF. The CDR3 DNA reads as TGCGCCAGCAGCCACCAGGACAGGGAGATCCCTGAAGCTTTCTTT.

With regard to this clone: The same CDR3 arises from other DNA sequences in this sample as well. The chain combines TRBV5-1 with TRBJ2-5; D is unclear. The germline V and J ends were trimmed by 0 bases and 4 bases, with 4 bases remaining between them. Germline CDR1 reads SGHRS; CDR2 reads YFSETQ. CDR3 length equals 12 residues. CDR3 nucleotides: TGCGCCAGCAGCTTGGTTCGAGAGACCCAGTACTTC. This sequence encodes CASSLVRETQYF.

In its sample, this clone was seen once. The V and J genes are TRBV10-2 and TRBJ2-7, with a possible D match to TRBD1 (6 bases). This CDR3 is built from 16 residues. The germline V gene has CDR1 WSHSY and CDR2 SAAADI. V dropped 6 bases and J dropped 2 bases, with 20 bases sitting between them. CDR3 amino acids: CASRDKPGQPAYEQYF. CDR3 DNA: TGCGCCAGCAGAGATAAACCCGGACAGCCCGCCTACGAGCAGTACTTC.

For this clone: This sample includes further DNA sequences coding for the same CDR3. The V gene is TRBV28, the J gene TRBJ2-1, with D unclear. The CDR3 is 14 amino acids. V gave up 2 bases and J gave up 2 bases, with 7 bases separating them. Germline values: CDR1 MDHEN, CDR2 SYDVKM. The CDR3 here is CASSLIGTYNEQFF. The CDR3 DNA reads TGTGCCAGCAGTTTAATAGGGACCTACAATGAGCAGTTCTTC. The whole variable domain, remainder taken from reference TRBV28 and TRBJ2-1, is DVKVTQSSRYLVKRTGEKVFLECVQDMDHENMFWYRQDPGLGLRLIYFSYDVKMKEKGDIPEGYSVSREKKERFSLILESASTNQTSMYLCASSLIGTYNEQFFGPGTRLTVL.